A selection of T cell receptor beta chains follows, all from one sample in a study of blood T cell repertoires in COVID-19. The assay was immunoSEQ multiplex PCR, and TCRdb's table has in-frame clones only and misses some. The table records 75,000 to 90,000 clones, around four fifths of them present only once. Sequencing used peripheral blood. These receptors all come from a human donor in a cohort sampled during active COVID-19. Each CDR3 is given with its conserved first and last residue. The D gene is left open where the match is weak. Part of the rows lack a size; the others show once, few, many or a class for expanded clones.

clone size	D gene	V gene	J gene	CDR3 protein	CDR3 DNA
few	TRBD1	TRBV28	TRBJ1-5	CASNLDRGSQPQHF	TGTGCCAGCAACCTGGACAGGGGCAGTCAGCCCCAGCATTTT
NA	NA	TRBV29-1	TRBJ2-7	CSVERGNEQYF	TGCAGCGTTGAAAGGGGAAACGAGCAGTACTTC
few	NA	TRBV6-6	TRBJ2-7	CASSFGTPAVYEQYF	TGTGCCAGCTCTTTCGGGACTCCGGCCGTCTACGAGCAGTACTTC
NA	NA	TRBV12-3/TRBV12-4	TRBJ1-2	CASSLAGYGYTF	TGTGCCAGCAGTTTGGCGGGATATGGCTACACCTTC
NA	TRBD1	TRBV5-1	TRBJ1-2	CASSEGQGDGLGYTF	TGCGCCAGCAGCGAGGGACAGGGGGACGGATTGGGCTACACCTTC
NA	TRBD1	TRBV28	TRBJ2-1	CASSLPRGTHNEQFF	TGTGCCAGCAGTTTACCCAGGGGGACCCACAATGAGCAGTTCTTC
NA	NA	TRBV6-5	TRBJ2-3	CASRRAKLDTDTQYF	TGTGCCAGCAGGCGAGCGAAACTGGACACAGATACGCAGTATTTT
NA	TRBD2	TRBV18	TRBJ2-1	CASSPGTSGSNEQFF	TGTGCCAGCTCACCCGGGACTAGCGGAAGCAATGAGCAGTTCTTC
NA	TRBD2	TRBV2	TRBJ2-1	CASSGTSGGFEEQFF	TGTGCCAGCAGCGGGACTAGCGGAGGGTTCGAGGAGCAGTTCTTC
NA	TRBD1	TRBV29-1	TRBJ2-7	CSVGTGTGSGEQYF	TGCAGCGTTGGAACCGGGACAGGGTCGGGAGAGCAGTACTTC
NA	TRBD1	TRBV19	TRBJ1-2	CASSTGQGAHGYTF	TGTGCCAGTAGTACGGGACAGGGGGCTCATGGCTACACCTTC
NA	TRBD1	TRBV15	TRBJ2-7	CATSRRTGDNEQYF	TGTGCCACCAGCAGACGGACAGGGGATAACGAGCAGTACTTC
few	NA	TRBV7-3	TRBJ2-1	CASSLGGTPYNEQFF	TGTGCCAGCAGCTTAGGAGGGACCCCTTACAATGAGCAGTTCTTC
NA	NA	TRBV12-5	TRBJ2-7	CASGLSYRAAGLLSEQYF	TGTGCTAGTGGTTTATCGTATCGAGCCGCAGGGCTACTAAGCGAGCAGTACTTC
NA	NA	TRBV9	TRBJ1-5	CASSVQSDNQPQHF	TGTGCCAGCAGCGTACAGTCCGACAATCAGCCCCAGCATTTT
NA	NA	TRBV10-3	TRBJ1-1	CATQQGENTEAFF	TGTGCCACTCAACAGGGTGAGAACACTGAAGCTTTCTTT
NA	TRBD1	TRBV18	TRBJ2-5	CASSPPGQAQETQYF	TGTGCCAGCTCACCACCGGGACAGGCTCAAGAGACCCAGTACTTC
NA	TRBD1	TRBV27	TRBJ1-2	CASSLISGGGYTF	TGTGCCAGCAGTTTAATTTCAGGGGGTGGCTACACCTTC
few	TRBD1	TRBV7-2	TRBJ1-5	CASSLVGGTGGGRQPQHF	TGTGCCAGCAGCTTAGTAGGCGGGACAGGGGGCGGTCGGCAGCCCCAGCATTTT
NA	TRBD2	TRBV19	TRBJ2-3	CASGGRAWTDTQYF	TGTGCCAGTGGCGGGAGGGCGTGGACAGATACGCAGTATTTT
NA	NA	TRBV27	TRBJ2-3	CASSPGHGGGWDTQYF	TGTGCCAGCAGTCCAGGACACGGTGGGGGGTGGGATACGCAGTATTTT
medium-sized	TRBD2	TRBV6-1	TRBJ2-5	CASSEHTSGPKETQYF	TGTGCCAGCAGTGAACACACTAGCGGTCCCAAGGAGACCCAGTACTTC
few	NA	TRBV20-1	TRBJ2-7	CSADLRYEQYF	TGCAGTGCAGATCTGAGGTACGAGCAGTACTTC
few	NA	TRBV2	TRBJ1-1	CASSSEGGLLTEAFF	TGTGCCAGCAGTTCCGAGGGAGGGCTTCTAACTGAAGCTTTCTTT
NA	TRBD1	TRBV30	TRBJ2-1	CAWSQGTGYNEQFF	TGTGCCTGGAGCCAAGGGACAGGGTACAATGAGCAGTTCTTC
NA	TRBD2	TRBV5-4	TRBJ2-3	CASKGGGNTDTQYF	TGTGCCAGCAAGGGCGGGGGGAACACAGATACGCAGTATTTT